This T cell receptor beta chain was sequenced during a study of blood T cell repertoires in COVID-19. Study details: Sites across the United States, Italy and Spain contributed samples from acute and convalescent COVID-19.

Original analysis: Nucleated cell counts were estimated from reference gene primer amplification. Libraries were prepared by immunoSEQ multiplex PCR; TCRdb keeps only in-frame clonotypes and omits some of them. For V, J and clone size, that table is used; D and trimming come from the DNA. The data show about 210,000 clones, with around 92% seen just once and approximately 1.2% held by the top ten. This CDR3 has 14 residues. Germline CDR1 and CDR2: LNHDA and SQIVND (reference sequence). With 5 bases removed from V and 0 bases from J, the gap between germline ends came to 10 bases. The receptor's source is a man aged 25 to 45 with acute or convalescent COVID-19. Sequenced material: peripheral blood. The chain employs TRBV19 and TRBJ1-1; D perhaps matches TRBD1 (5 bases). The CDR3 bases are TGTGCCAGTAGTGCGGGGGGAGTGAACACTGAAGCTTTCTTT. It codes for CASSAGGVNTEAFF.